This T cell receptor (beta chain) was retrieved from a study of Ad26.COV2.S vaccination and SARS-CoV-2 variants. A note on this clone: Its cognate antigen is unknown.

Study-wide results and limits: Placebo recipients trailed vaccine recipients in spike-specific TCR breadth. Responses of spike-specific T cells (both CD8+ and CD4+) reportedly showed substantial breadth after vaccination.

Profiling relied on immunoSEQ multiplex PCR, and the TCRdb table lists in-frame clones only, not all of them. The profile shows fewer than 400,000 clones, around four fifths of them singletons. Trimming at V came to 7 bases and at J to 1 base, leaving 7 bases not matched to a gene. CDR1 is ENHRY and CDR2 is SYGVKD in the germline V gene. This CDR3 is 14 amino acids long. The treatment denotes: roughly 18 received Ad26.COV2.S at low or high dose, single or two shots; roughly 5 received placebo; per-sample allocation not given. Vaccine and placebo recipients were sampled on day 63 after the first injection. Based in Boston, the donor was an adult of 18-55 years. Immunization relied on an Ad26 vector, which expressed Wuhan-strain SARS-CoV-2 spike.

The chain is built from TRBV10-3 and TRBJ2-7, with 7 bases aligning to TRBD1. This clonotype was obtained from a person between 18 and 59 years old who received the Ad26.COV2.S COVID-19 vaccine or a placebo. Sequencing was performed on peripheral blood, taken in a trial of Ad26.COV2.S vaccine versus placebo. The CDR3 nucleotides are TGTGCCATCACCCGTGACAGGGCGTCCTACGAGCAGTACTTC. It yields the protein CAITRDRASYEQYF.